These 9 T cell receptor beta chains were all obtained from the same sample, sequenced in a study of T-cell reconstitution after alpha-beta-depleted transplantation in children. Unique molecular identifiers featured in how the TCRbeta library was prepared. Using its own MiXCR run on the PCR reads, TCRdb lists one record per CDR3 protein. The data show under 85,000 distinct CDR3 sequences, approximately 18% seen once. The sample consisted of PBMCs, mostly from graft donor cells, taken 360 days after TCRalphabeta/CD19-depleted stem cell transplant. Every receptor here comes from a male patient between 2 and 9 years old who had a stem cell transplant for acute lymphoblastic leukemia, so the T cells may come from the graft donor.

The chain links TRBV7-2 to TRBJ2-3; 11 bases match TRBD2. The germline CDR1 and CDR2 sequences are SGHTA and FQGNSA. The CDR3 is made up of 17 amino acids. Losses at the gene ends were 1 base for V and 0 bases for J; bases not matched to a gene: 3. The CDR3 DNA follows: TGTGCCAGCAGCTTAGTGGGACTAGCGGCTAGCACAGATACGCAGTATTTT. Amino acids: CASSLVGLAASTDTQYF.

The chain carries TRBV5-1 and TRBJ1-6; maybe TRBD1 (5 bases). The CDR3 has 14 residues. Germline loops: CDR1 SGHRS, CDR2 YFSETQ. V lost 0 bases and J lost 7, with 8 bases in between. CDR3 sequence reads: CASSLDRSNSPLHF. CDR3 DNA sequence: TGCGCCAGCAGCTTGGACAGGAGCAATTCACCCCTCCACTTT.

The gene calls are TRBV21-1 and TRBJ2-7. TRBV21-1 represents a pseudogene. The CDR3 is 12 amino acids. Here the CDR3 DNA reads TGTGCCAGCAGCAAAGGTAGACACGAGCAGTACTTC. Amino acid sequence: CASSKGRHEQYF.

This clonotype was detected a few times. The chain combines TRBV5-5 with TRBJ2-3, with 9 bases that match TRBD1. This CDR3 region has 14 residues. Germline V gene lookup returns CDR1 SGHKS and CDR2 YYEKEE (reference sequence). The V gene end was trimmed by 7 bases and the J gene end by 4 bases; junction bases not matched to a gene: 7. DNA for the CDR3: TGTGCCAGCTCACAGGGGGCGAGTCCAGATACGCAGTATTTT. This gives the protein CASSQGASPDTQYF.

As to this clonotype: A much larger clone lies a single base off, so this may be a read error. The CDR3 ends on some other residue instead of the conserved phenylalanine or tryptophan, so this is likely a read error. V is TRBV7-9 and J is TRBJ2-1, with 8 bases identical to TRBD2. V dropped 2 bases and J dropped 9; count of bases not matched to a gene: 15. Germline lookup yields CDR1 SEHNR and CDR2 FQNEAQ (reference sequence). The CDR3 consists of 17 residues. The CDR3 region has the DNA TGTGCCAGCAGCTTATCCCTAACCTTAATGAGCGGGAGTGAGCAGTTCCTC. The encoded protein is CASSLSLTLMSGSEQFL.

There are a few counts of this clonotype. The genes are TRBV7-9 and TRBJ1-1, with D possibly being TRBD1 (5 bases). V dropped 5 bases and J dropped 0 bases, with 16 bases sitting between them. Germline lookup yields CDR1 SEHNR and CDR2 FQNEAQ (reference sequence). The length of the CDR3 is 16 residues. CDR3 sequence: CASSREGDSLNTEAFF. The CDR3 bases are TGTGCCAGCAGCCGAGAGGGCGACAGTCTGAACACTGAAGCTTTCTTT.

In its sample, this clonotype was seen once. The chain couples TRBV12-2 to TRBJ2-7. TRBV12-2 is shown as a pseudogene. The CDR3 sequence is 14 residues long. In DNA form, the CDR3 reads TGTGCAAGTCGCTTAGGCGGCAGTCGCAGGGAGCAGTACTTC. It yields the protein CASRLGGSRREQYF.

V is TRBV3-1 and J is TRBJ2-5; 7 bases line up with TRBD2. The CDR3 is made up of 12 amino acids. Germline values: CDR1 LGHDT, CDR2 YNNKEL (reference sequence). J was trimmed by 5 bases and V by 3 bases; bases with no gene match: 0. The CDR3 region has the DNA TGTGCCAGCAGCCATAGCGGGGAGACCCAGTACTTC. This encodes CASSHSGETQYF.

The V call is TRBV11-2, the J call TRBJ2-1; 12 bases agree with TRBD2. The CDR3 has 20 residues. The germline gives CDR1 SGHAT, CDR2 FQNNGV. V was pared by 0 bases and J by 0 bases, with 9 bases of the junction left unmatched. The CDR3 DNA reads as TGTGCCAGCAGCTTAGATTGGAGACTAGCGGGGGCGAGCTCCTACAATGAGCAGTTCTTC. Translation: CASSLDWRLAGASSYNEQFF.